Listed here is a single TCR beta chain. As yet, its antigen is unknown. TCRdb re-called the 5' RACE reads through MiXCR, storing one row per CDR3 protein. The data hold about 60,000 distinct CDR3 sequences, with 13% observed a single time. This entry belongs to a study of early T cells in non-severe SARS-CoV-2 infection. Study at large: Unpaired chains resulted from sequencing bulk RNA of unsorted whole blood. General study findings and limits: Database matching using VDJdb favored anti-spike CD8 responses, with private and CD4 specificities left missing.

Germline CDR1 reads LGHDT; CDR2 reads YNNKEL (reference sequence). The V and J ends lost 1 base and 0 bases, in that order; junction bases with no gene match: 8. This CDR3 has 18 residues. The sample was whole blood. The chain has TRBV3-1 and TRBJ2-2; TRBD1 aligns across 7 bases. The receptor was isolated from an adult who was a healthcare worker with PCR-confirmed SARS-CoV-2 infection or an uninfected control (not recorded which). The CDR3 DNA sequence: TGTGCCAGCAGCCAAGGATTGTGGGGACAGACGAACACCGGGGAGCTGTTTTTT. Amino acids: CASSQGLWGQTNTGELFF.